Each of the 6 T cell receptor beta chains below was sequenced from the same sample in a study of T cell responses to AZD1222 COVID-19 vaccine. Some clones are missing from TCRdb's copy, which holds only in-frame ones; the method was immunoSEQ multiplex PCR. The sample contains about 76,000 clones, 88% of which appear only once. The source was peripheral blood, collected on day 0 of MenACWY control vaccination. The receptors stem from an adult in good health.

The chain combines TRBV5-1 with TRBJ1-1; D unresolved. The V gene lost 3 bases and the J gene lost 0 bases, with 6 bases spanning the gap. The germline V gene encodes CDR1 SGHRS and CDR2 YFSETQ. The CDR3 is 13 amino acids. CDR3 in DNA: TGCGCCAGCAGCTCACAAATGAACACTGAAGCTTTCTTT. It yields the protein CASSSQMNTEAFF.

This clone was picked up one time. This chain joins TRBV2 and TRBJ2-5; 7 nucleotides line up with TRBD1. This CDR3 contains 14 residues. Trimming at V came to 6 bases and at J to 5 bases, leaving 9 bases not matched to a gene. Germline values: CDR1 SNHLY, CDR2 FYNNEI. This CDR3 reads CASSKGAGSETQYF. CDR3 DNA: TGTGCCAGCAGCAAGGGGGCAGGGAGTGAGACCCAGTACTTC.

V and J are TRBV7-2 and TRBJ1-3, with unresolved D. V lost 5 bases, J lost 0 bases, and 11 bases lay in between. The germline V gene has CDR1 SGHTA and CDR2 FQGNSA. The CDR3 length is 15 residues. CDR3 loop: CASSLHGNSGNTIYF. In DNA, the CDR3 is TGTGCCAGCAGCCTACACGGGAACTCTGGAAACACCATATATTTT.

The chain uses TRBV4-1 and TRBJ2-3; D unresolved. The CDR3 length is 12 residues. Trimming left V 0 bases short and J 2 bases short, with 0 bases between. Germline CDR1 is MGHRA and CDR2 is YSYEKL. The CDR3 sequence is CASSQDTDTQYF. CDR3 DNA: TGCGCCAGCAGCCAAGACACAGATACGCAGTATTTT.

V gene TRBV5-5 combines with J gene TRBJ1-4; no clear D. Trimming stripped 4 bases from V and 3 bases from J, with 13 bases between. The germline V gene has CDR1 SGHKS and CDR2 YYEKEE (reference sequence). The CDR3 runs to 15 residues. CDR3 loop: CASSGNGEANEKLFF. CDR3 bases: TGTGCCAGCAGCGGAAACGGCGAGGCTAATGAAAAACTGTTTTTT.

The chain links TRBV6-5 to TRBJ1-2, with 8 bases aligning to TRBD1. V shed 1 base, J shed 6 bases, and the junction held 10 bases outside the gene matches. CDR1 and CDR2 (germline): MNHEY, SVGAGI. The CDR3 sequence is 16 residues long. This CDR3 is CASSYFPRGRRDGYTF. In DNA form, the CDR3 reads TGTGCCAGCAGTTACTTCCCCAGGGGGCGCAGGGATGGCTACACCTTC.